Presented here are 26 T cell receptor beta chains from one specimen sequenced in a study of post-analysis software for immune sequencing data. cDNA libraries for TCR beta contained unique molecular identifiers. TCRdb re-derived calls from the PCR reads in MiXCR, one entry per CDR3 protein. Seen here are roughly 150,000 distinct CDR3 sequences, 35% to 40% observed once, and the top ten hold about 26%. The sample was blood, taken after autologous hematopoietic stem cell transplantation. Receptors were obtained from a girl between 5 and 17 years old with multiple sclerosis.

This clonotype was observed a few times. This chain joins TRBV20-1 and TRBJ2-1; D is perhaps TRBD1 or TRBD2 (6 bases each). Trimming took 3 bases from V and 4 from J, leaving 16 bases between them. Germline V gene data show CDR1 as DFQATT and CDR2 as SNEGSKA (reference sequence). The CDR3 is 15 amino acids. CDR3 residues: CSASLGAGPYNEQFF. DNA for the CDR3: TGCAGTGCTAGTCTGGGGGCGGGGCCGTACAATGAGCAGTTCTTC.

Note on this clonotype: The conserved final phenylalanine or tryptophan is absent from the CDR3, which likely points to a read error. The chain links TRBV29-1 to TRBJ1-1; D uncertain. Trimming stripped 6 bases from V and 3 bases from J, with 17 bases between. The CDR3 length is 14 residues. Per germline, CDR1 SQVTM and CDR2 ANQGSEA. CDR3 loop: CSVTQKKVDTEAFL. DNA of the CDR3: TGCAGCGTGACCCAAAAAAAGGTGGACACTGAAGCTTTCTTG.

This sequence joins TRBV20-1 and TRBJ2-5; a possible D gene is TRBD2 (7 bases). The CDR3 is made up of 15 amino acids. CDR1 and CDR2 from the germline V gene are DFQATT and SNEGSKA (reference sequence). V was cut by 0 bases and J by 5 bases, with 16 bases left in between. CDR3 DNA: TGCAGTGCTAGAGATCTTTTAGGGGGGGAGGAGACCCAGTACTTC. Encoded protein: CSARDLLGGEETQYF.

CDR3 in amino acids: CSVEDLTGGAEQYF. The CDR3 nucleotides read TGCAGCGTTGAAGACCTTACAGGGGGCGCCGAGCAGTACTTC. The V gene is TRBV29-1, the J gene TRBJ2-7, with 9 bases aligning to TRBD1. The length of the CDR3 is 14 residues. Trimming at V came to 0 bases and at J to 6 bases, leaving 6 bases not matched to a gene. Germline-derived CDR1 and CDR2 are SQVTM and ANQGSEA.

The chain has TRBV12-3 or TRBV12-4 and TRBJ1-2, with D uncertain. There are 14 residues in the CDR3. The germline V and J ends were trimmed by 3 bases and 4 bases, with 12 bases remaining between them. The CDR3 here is CASSLGTRLYGYTF. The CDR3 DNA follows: TGTGCCAGCAGTTTGGGAACTCGGCTCTATGGCTACACCTTC.

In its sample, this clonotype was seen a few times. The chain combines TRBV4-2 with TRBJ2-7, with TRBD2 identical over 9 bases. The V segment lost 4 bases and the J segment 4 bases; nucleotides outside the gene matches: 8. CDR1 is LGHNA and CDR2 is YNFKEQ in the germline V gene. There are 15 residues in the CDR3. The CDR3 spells CASSPRLAEAYEQYF. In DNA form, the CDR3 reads TGTGCCAGCAGCCCCCGACTAGCGGAGGCATACGAGCAGTACTTC.

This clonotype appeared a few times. For the CDR3, the DNA is TGTGCCAGCAGCCAAAAGCGAGCCAAAAACATTCAGTACTTC. Translating gives CASSQKRAKNIQYF. The chain has TRBV3-1 and TRBJ2-4; D uncertain. Germline lookup yields CDR1 LGHDT and CDR2 YNNKEL (reference sequence). The V end lost 2 bases, the J end lost 0 bases, and 5 bases lay between the germline ends. CDR3 length equals 14 residues.

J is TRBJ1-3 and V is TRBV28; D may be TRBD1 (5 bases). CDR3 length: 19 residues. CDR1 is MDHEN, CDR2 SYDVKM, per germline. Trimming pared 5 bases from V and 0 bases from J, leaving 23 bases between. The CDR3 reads CASSPVGTISGGSGNTIYF. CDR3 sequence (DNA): TGTGCCAGCAGTCCTGTGGGGACCATTTCGGGGGGCTCTGGAAACACCATATATTTT.

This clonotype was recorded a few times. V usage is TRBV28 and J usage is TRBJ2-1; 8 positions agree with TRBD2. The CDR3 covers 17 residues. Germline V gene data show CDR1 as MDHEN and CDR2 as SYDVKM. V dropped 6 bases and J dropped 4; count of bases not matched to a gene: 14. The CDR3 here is CASSLSAPLAGYNEQFF. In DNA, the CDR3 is TGTGCCAGCAGCCTAAGCGCCCCTCTAGCGGGTTACAATGAGCAGTTCTTC.

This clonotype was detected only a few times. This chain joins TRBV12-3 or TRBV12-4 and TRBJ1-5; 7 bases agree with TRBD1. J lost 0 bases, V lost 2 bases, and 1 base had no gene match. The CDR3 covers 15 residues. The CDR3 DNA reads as TGTGCCAGCAGTTTACAGGGGGTTAGCAATCAGCCCCAGCATTTT. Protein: CASSLQGVSNQPQHF.

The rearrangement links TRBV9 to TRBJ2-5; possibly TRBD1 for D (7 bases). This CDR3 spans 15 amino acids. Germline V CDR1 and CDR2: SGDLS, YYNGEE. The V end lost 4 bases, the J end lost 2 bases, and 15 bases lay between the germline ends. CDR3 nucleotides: TGTGCCAGCAGCAGAGGGGGGACAGTTCAAGAGACCCAGTACTTC. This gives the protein CASSRGGTVQETQYF.

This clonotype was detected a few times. The CDR3 is CSARTAYSNQPQHF. CDR3 nucleotide sequence: TGCAGTGCTAGGACAGCGTATAGCAATCAGCCCCAGCATTTT. The J gene is TRBJ1-5, the V gene TRBV20-1, with a possible D match to TRBD1 (5 bases). Germline assignment: CDR1 DFQATT and CDR2 SNEGSKA (reference sequence). The CDR3 is 14 amino acids. Trimming stripped 3 bases from V and 0 bases from J, with 9 bases between.

The CDR3 DNA sequence: TGTGCCATCAGTGAGTCAATGCGGATGAACTCCTACGAGCAGTACTTC. Translating gives CAISESMRMNSYEQYF. The chain uses TRBV10-3 and TRBJ2-7; D remains ambiguous. Trimming stripped 0 bases from V and 0 bases from J, with 12 bases between. The CDR3 sequence is 16 residues long. Per the germline V gene, CDR1 is ENHRY and CDR2 is SYGVKD.

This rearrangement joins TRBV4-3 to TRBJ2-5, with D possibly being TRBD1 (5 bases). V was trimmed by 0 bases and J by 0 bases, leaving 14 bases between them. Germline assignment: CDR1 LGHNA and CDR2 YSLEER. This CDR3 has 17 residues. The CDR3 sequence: CASSQEGAGRYQETQYF. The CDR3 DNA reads TGCGCCAGCAGCCAAGAAGGGGCAGGAAGATACCAAGAGACCCAGTACTTC.

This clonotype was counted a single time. As DNA, the CDR3 is TGTGCCAGCAGCCAAGTTACAACGGGACAGGCCTCCTACGAGCAGTACTTC. This sequence encodes CASSQVTTGQASYEQYF. V usage is TRBV4-2 and J usage is TRBJ2-4, with 8 bases aligning to TRBD1. The DNA end is more similar to TRBJ2-7, so the J call may be wrong. Germline V CDR1 and CDR2: LGHNA, YNFKEQ. CDR3 size: 17 residues.

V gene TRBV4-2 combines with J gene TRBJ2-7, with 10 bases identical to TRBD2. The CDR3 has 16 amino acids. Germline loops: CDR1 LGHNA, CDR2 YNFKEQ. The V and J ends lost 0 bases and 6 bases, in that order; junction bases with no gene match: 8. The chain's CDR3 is CASSQDWLAGVVEQYF. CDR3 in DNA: TGTGCCAGCAGCCAAGACTGGCTAGCGGGAGTCGTCGAGCAGTACTTC.

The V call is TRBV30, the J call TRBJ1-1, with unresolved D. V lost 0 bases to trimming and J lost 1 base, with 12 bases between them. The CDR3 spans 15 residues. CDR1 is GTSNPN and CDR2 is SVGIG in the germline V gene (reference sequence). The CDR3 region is CAWSVVGRTNTEAFF. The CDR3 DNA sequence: TGTGCCTGGAGTGTAGTAGGACGCACGAACACTGAAGCTTTCTTT.

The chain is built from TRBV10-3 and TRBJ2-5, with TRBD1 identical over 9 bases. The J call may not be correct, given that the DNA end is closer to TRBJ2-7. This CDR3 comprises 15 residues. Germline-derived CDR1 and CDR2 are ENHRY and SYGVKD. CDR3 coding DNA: TGTGCCATCAGCGATCCGGGACAGGGTAAAGGCGAGCAGTACTTC. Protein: CAISDPGQGKGEQYF.

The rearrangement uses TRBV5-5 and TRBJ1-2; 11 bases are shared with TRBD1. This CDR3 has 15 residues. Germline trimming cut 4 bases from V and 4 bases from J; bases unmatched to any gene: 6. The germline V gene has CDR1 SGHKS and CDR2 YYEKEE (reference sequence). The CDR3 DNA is TGTGCCAGCAGCCGAACGGGGACAGGGGGCTATGGCTACACCTTC. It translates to CASSRTGTGGYGYTF. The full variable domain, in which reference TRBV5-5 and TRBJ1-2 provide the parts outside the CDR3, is DAGVTQSPTHLIKTRGQQVTLRCSPISGHKSVSWYQQVLGQGPQFIFQYYEKEERGRGNFPDRFSARQFPNYSSELNVNALLLGDSALYLCASSRTGTGGYGYTFGSGTRLTVV.

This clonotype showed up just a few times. CDR3 bases: TGTGCCAGCAGCTCCACCAGGGGGGCGAACGAGCAGTACTTC. Its protein is CASSSTRGANEQYF. The chain combines TRBV7-9 with TRBJ2-5, with a weak D call TRBD1 (7 bases). The J call is in doubt because the DNA end fits TRBJ2-7 better. Germline CDR1 is SEHNR and CDR2 is FQNEAQ (reference sequence). CDR3 size: 14 residues.

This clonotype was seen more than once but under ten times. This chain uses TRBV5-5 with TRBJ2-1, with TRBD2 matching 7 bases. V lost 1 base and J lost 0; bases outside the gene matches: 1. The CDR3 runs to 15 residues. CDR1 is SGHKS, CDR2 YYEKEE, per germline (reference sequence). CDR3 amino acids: CASSLSGVSYNEQFF. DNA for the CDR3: TGTGCCAGCAGCTTGAGCGGGGTCTCCTACAATGAGCAGTTCTTC.

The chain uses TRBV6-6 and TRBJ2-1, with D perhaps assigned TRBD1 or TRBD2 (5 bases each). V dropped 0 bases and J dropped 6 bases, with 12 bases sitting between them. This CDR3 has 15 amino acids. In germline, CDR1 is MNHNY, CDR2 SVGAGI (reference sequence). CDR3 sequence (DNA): TGTGCCAGCAGTTACTCGATCGGGACCCCCAATGAGCAGTTCTTC. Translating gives CASSYSIGTPNEQFF.

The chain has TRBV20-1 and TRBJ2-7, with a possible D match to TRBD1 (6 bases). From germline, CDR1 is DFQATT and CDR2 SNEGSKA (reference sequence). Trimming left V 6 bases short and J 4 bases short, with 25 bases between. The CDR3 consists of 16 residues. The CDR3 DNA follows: TGCAGTGCCAGCCACCTAACAGGGAAAGGGGGATACGAGCAGTACTTC. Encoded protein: CSASHLTGKGGYEQYF.

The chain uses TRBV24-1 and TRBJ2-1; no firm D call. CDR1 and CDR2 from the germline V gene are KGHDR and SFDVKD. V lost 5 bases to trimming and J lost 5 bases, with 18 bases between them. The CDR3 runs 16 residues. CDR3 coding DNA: TGTGCCACCAGTGTTACCGGACCACCACACGACAATGAGCAGTTCTTC. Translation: CATSVTGPPHDNEQFF.

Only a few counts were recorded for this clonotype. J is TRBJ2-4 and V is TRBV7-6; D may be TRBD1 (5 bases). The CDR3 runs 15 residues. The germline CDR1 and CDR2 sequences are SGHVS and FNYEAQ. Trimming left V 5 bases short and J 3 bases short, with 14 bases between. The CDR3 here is CASSPVGRGKNIQYF. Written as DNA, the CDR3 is TGTGCCAGCAGCCCGGTGGGGCGCGGCAAAAACATTCAGTACTTC.

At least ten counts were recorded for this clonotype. CDR3 in amino acids: CASSQLDRSGEQYF. The CDR3, as DNA: TGTGCCAGCAGCCAACTAGATCGGAGCGGCGAGCAGTACTTC. V is TRBV3-1 and J is TRBJ2-7; D is possibly TRBD2 (5 bases). Per germline, CDR1 LGHDT and CDR2 YNNKEL (reference sequence). V gave up 2 bases and J gave up 6 bases, with 14 bases separating them. CDR3 size: 14 residues.